This T cell receptor (beta chain) came from a study of regulatory T cells in long-lasting Graves disease. This CDR3 contains 15 residues. Losses at the gene ends were 6 bases for V and 3 bases for J; bases not matched to a gene: 9. With iRepertoire HTBI primers and Arm-PCR of CDR3 regions, TCR beta libraries were built. From the multiplex PCR reads, TCRdb called clonotypes with MiXCR, one entry per CDR3 protein. The sample lists fewer than 650,000 distinct CDR3 sequences, around 17% occurring once. Time point noted: newly diagnosed GD, antithyroid drugs for less than 3 months. The TCR library used RNA extracted from PBMCs. This sample also belongs to another study, concerning T cells in Graves' hyperthyroidism and ophthalmopathy.

This sequence was found in a woman aged 25 to 45 with Graves disease. J is TRBJ2-7 and V is TRBV6-7; 9 bases agree with TRBD1. TRBV6-7 qualifies as an ORF whose function is uncertain. Sample: peripheral blood mononuclear cells (PBMCs), taken at new diagnosis, from a patient treated with antithyroid drugs. The CDR3 sequence: CASSNRDRVIYEQYF. The CDR3 DNA follows: TGTGCCAGCAGCAACCGGGACAGGGTAATCTACGAGCAGTACTTC.